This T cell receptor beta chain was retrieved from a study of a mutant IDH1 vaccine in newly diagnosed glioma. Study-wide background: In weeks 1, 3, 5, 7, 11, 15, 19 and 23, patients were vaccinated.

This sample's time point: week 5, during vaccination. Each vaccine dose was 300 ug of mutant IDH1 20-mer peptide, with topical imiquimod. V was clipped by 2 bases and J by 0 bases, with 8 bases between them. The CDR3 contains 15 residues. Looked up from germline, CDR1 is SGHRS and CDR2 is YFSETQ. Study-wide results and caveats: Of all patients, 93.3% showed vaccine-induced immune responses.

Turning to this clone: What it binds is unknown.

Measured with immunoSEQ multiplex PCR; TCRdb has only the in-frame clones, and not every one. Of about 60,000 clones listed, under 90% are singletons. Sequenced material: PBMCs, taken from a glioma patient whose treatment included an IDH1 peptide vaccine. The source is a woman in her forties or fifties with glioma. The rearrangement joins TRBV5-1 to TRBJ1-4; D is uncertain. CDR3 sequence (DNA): TGCGCCAGCAGCTTTACGGCCGCAACTAATGAAAAACTGTTTTTT. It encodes CASSFTAATNEKLFF.